This T cell receptor (beta chain) was sequenced for a study of shared clonotypes between healthy human individuals. The study ran the assay at deep level. TCRdb keeps only in-frame clones here, not all; method: immunoSEQ multiplex PCR. The sample includes 2 million to 2.5 million clones, approximately 96% seen only once; the top ten take roughly 0.13%. Material: naive CD4+ T cells sorted from blood. Subset indicated: CD45RA+ positively selected. The sequence derives from a man between 18 and 29 years old in good health.

CDR3 sequence (DNA): TGCGCCAGCAGCTTGACAGGGGGGGCCTACGAGCAGTACTTC. Amino acids: CASSLTGGAYEQYF. V and J are TRBV5-1 and TRBJ2-7; tentatively, D is TRBD1 (8 bases). The V end was cut by 1 base, the J end by 2 bases, with 10 bases between. Germline V gene sequence: CDR1 SGHRS, CDR2 YFSETQ. The CDR3 consists of 14 residues. The full variable domain, in which reference TRBV5-1 and TRBJ2-7 provide the parts outside the CDR3, is KAGVTQTPRYLIKTRGQQVTLSCSPISGHRSVSWYQQTPGQGLQFLFEYFSETQRNKGNFPGRFSGRQFSNSRSEMNVSTLELGDSALYLCASSLTGGAYEQYFGPGTRLTVT.